Listed here are 29 T cell receptor beta chains from one sample, sequenced in a study of cytomegalovirus exposure and HLA in healthy donors (dated by TCRdb to about 2017). Library creation used the immunoSEQ multiplex PCR assay. TCRdb took this table from immuneACCESS and kept in-frame rearrangements with V and J called. Such tables lack part of the clones; where checked against another copy, unresolved V genes explain under half of the gap, and the rest is unexplained. Counted in this sample were 150,000 or so clones; around 90% of them appeared once. The top ten clonotypes cover around 3.4% of the sample. Source material: PBMCs. The receptor source for this set is a woman younger than 30 in good health and CMV-seropositive.

The rearrangement joins TRBV14 to TRBJ1-2, with a weak D call TRBD1 (6 bases). This CDR3 is 16 amino acids long. CDR1 is SGHDN, CDR2 FVKESK, per germline. The V end was cut by 4 bases, the J end by 4 bases, with 19 bases between. The CDR3 loop is CASSRRQAPRGYGYTF. Here the CDR3 DNA reads TGTGCCAGCAGCCGGAGACAGGCCCCTCGGGGCTATGGCTACACCTTC.

The V and J genes are TRBV13 and TRBJ1-4, with 8 bases identical to TRBD1. The CDR3 is 15 residues long. The ends lost 3 bases at V and 3 bases at J; junction bases unmatched: 3. Germline V gives CDR1 PRHDT, CDR2 FYEKMQ (reference sequence). The CDR3 nucleotides are TGTGCCAGCAGCTTCCGGACAGGGTCTAATGAAAAACTGTTTTTT. Its protein is CASSFRTGSNEKLFF.

V is TRBV30 and J is TRBJ2-1, with 10 bases fitting TRBD1. V dropped 5 bases and J dropped 3; count of bases not matched to a gene: 1. The CDR3 loop spans 13 amino acids. Germline lookup yields CDR1 GTSNPN and CDR2 SVGIG (reference sequence). CDR3 DNA: TGTGCCTGGCGGGACAGGGGCTACAATGAGCAGTTCTTC. This sequence encodes CAWRDRGYNEQFF.

The chain joins TRBV4-1 to TRBJ2-5; no clear D. The CDR3 loop spans 14 amino acids. With 1 base removed from V and 2 bases from J, the gap between germline ends came to 8 bases. Germline V gene lookup returns CDR1 MGHRA and CDR2 YSYEKL. CDR3 sequence reads: CASSQASDQETQYF. The CDR3 region has the DNA TGCGCCAGCAGCCAAGCCAGCGATCAAGAGACCCAGTACTTC.

The gene calls are TRBV19 and TRBJ2-7, with 9 bases aligning to TRBD1. V lost 6 bases to trimming and J lost 0 bases; unmatched junction nucleotides: 6. Germline CDR1 reads LNHDA; CDR2 reads SQIVND (reference sequence). The CDR3 has 15 residues. The chain's CDR3 is CASSPRDRDSYEQYF. In nucleotides, the CDR3 is TGTGCCAGTAGCCCCCGGGACAGGGACTCCTACGAGCAGTACTTC.

J is TRBJ1-1 and V is TRBV2, with 7 bases identical to TRBD1. With V trimmed by 6 bases and J by 4 bases, 8 bases remained unmatched. Germline CDR1 SNHLY, CDR2 FYNNEI. This CDR3 has 14 amino acids. CDR3 sequence: CASREGAGGTEAFF. The CDR3, as DNA: TGTGCCAGCAGAGAGGGGGCGGGGGGCACTGAAGCTTTCTTT.

J is TRBJ2-1 and V is TRBV29-1; 8 bases line up with TRBD2. V lost 2 bases, J lost 8 bases, and 8 bases stayed unmatched. CDR3 length equals 14 residues. Germline CDR1 reads SQVTM; CDR2 reads ANQGSEA. The DNA of the CDR3 is TGCAGCGTTGAATTTGGGACTAGGGTCTATGAGCAGTTCTTC. Its protein is CSVEFGTRVYEQFF.

V and J are TRBV11-3 and TRBJ2-1; D remains ambiguous. The CDR3 is 15 residues long. Looked up from germline, CDR1 is SGHNT and CDR2 is YENEEA. With 6 bases removed from V and 0 bases from J, the gap between germline ends came to 12 bases. CDR3 DNA: TGTGCCAGCAGTAACTCCCCACCCTCCTACAATGAGCAGTTCTTC. The encoded protein is CASSNSPPSYNEQFF.

The V and J genes are TRBV5-1 and TRBJ2-5, with no clear D. The CDR3 covers 12 residues. CDR1 is SGHRS and CDR2 is YFSETQ in the germline V gene. V was clipped by 0 bases and J by 9 bases, with 9 bases between them. CDR3 DNA sequence: TGCGCCAGCAGCTTGGGGCAAGAAGCCCAGTACTTC. Translated: CASSLGQEAQYF.

This clone was counted once. This chain uses TRBV11-3 with TRBJ2-7; 7 bases are a match to TRBD2. CDR3 length: 16 residues. Germline V gives CDR1 SGHNT, CDR2 YENEEA. With 6 bases clipped from V and 3 bases from J, the junction kept 14 bases outside the gene matches. This chain's CDR3 is CASSALFRGDLYEQYF. In DNA, the CDR3 is TGTGCCAGCAGTGCCCTTTTTCGGGGGGACCTCTACGAGCAGTACTTC. The whole variable domain, filled in from reference TRBV11-3 and TRBJ2-7, reads EAGVVQSPRYKIIEKKQPVAFWCNPISGHNTLYWYLQNLGQGPELLIRYENEEAVDDSQLPKDRFSAERLKGVDSTLKIQPAELGDSAVYLCASSALFRGDLYEQYFGPGTRLTVT.

DNA of the CDR3: TGTGCCAGCAGCCCCGGGGTCGTTCTCCCCTACGAGCAGTACTTC. As protein: CASSPGVVLPYEQYF. The gene calls are TRBV5-4 and TRBJ2-7; possibly TRBD2 for D (5 bases). The germline V gene encodes CDR1 SGHNT and CDR2 YYREEE (reference sequence). CDR3 length: 15 amino acids. V shed 4 bases and J shed 2 bases, with 16 bases lying between them.

There are a few counts of this clone. In the same sample, other DNA sequences code for this CDR3. CDR3 sequence reads: CASSFDRGVNTEAFF. For the CDR3, the DNA is TGCGCCAGCAGCTTTGACAGGGGGGTGAACACTGAAGCTTTCTTT. V gene TRBV5-1 combines with J gene TRBJ1-1; 9 bases are a match to TRBD1. Per the germline V gene, CDR1 is SGHRS and CDR2 is YFSETQ. The ends lost 2 bases at V and 0 bases at J; junction bases unmatched: 2. This CDR3 comprises 15 residues. The full variable domain, its missing parts supplied by reference TRBV5-1 and TRBJ1-1, is KAGVTQTPRYLIKTRGQQVTLSCSPISGHRSVSWYQQTPGQGLQFLFEYFSETQRNKGNFPGRFSGRQFSNSRSEMNVSTLELGDSALYLCASSFDRGVNTEAFFGQGTRLTVV.

This chain connects TRBV28 to TRBJ2-1; 9 bases match TRBD2. This CDR3 comprises 15 residues. J gave up 5 bases and V 5 bases, and 7 bases lay outside the gene matches. The germline V gene encodes CDR1 MDHEN and CDR2 SYDVKM. The CDR3 spells CASSPSGRYDNEQFF. DNA for the CDR3: TGTGCCAGCAGTCCCAGCGGGAGGTACGACAATGAGCAGTTCTTC.

The V gene is TRBV2, the J gene TRBJ2-7; unclear D gene. The CDR3 length is 13 residues. Germline-derived CDR1 and CDR2 are SNHLY and FYNNEI. The germline V and J ends were trimmed by 4 bases and 3 bases, with 10 bases remaining between them. CDR3 nucleotides: TGTGCCAGCAGTGGCGGCACCCGCTACGAGCAGTACTTC. This translates into CASSGGTRYEQYF. The variable domain in full, with the rest retrieved from reference TRBV2 and TRBJ2-7, is EPEVTQTPSHQVTQMGQEVILRCVPISNHLYFYWYRQILGQKVEFLVSFYNNEISEKSEIFDDQFSVERPDGSNFTLKIRSTKLEDSAMYFCASSGGTRYEQYFGPGTRLTVT.

CDR3 residues: CASSLESYEQYF. The CDR3 DNA is TGTGCCAGCAGCTTAGAGAGCTACGAGCAGTACTTC. V is TRBV11-2 and J is TRBJ2-7; D is ambiguous. The germline V and J ends were trimmed by 0 bases and 3 bases, with 3 bases remaining between them. The CDR3 is made up of 12 amino acids. The germline CDR1 and CDR2 sequences are SGHAT and FQNNGV. The full variable domain, rest sourced from reference TRBV11-2 and TRBJ2-7, is EAGVAQSPRYKIIEKRQSVAFWCNPISGHATLYWYQQILGQGPKLLIQFQNNGVVDDSQLPKDRFSAERLKGVDSTLKIQPAKLEDSAVYLCASSLESYEQYFGPGTRLTVT.

The chain employs TRBV5-1 and TRBJ2-7; 9 bases map to TRBD1. Germline-derived CDR1 and CDR2 are SGHRS and YFSETQ. CDR3 length: 14 residues. Trimming at V came to 5 bases and at J to 3 bases, leaving 6 bases not matched to a gene. DNA for the CDR3: TGCGCCAGCAGGATCACAGGGGGCGGCTACGAGCAGTACTTC. It yields the protein CASRITGGGYEQYF.

The chain joins TRBV5-1 to TRBJ1-5, with 7 bases aligning to TRBD1. The CDR3 sequence is 16 residues long. Germline lookup yields CDR1 SGHRS and CDR2 YFSETQ. V lost 5 bases to trimming and J lost 11 bases; unmatched junction nucleotides: 19. The CDR3 protein is CASSNVPGQTLTTQHF. The CDR3 nucleotides are TGCGCCAGCAGTAATGTTCCGGGACAGACACTCACAACCCAGCATTTT.

The genes are TRBV5-8 and TRBJ2-7; 8 bases line up with TRBD1. The J segment lost 3 bases and the V segment lost 2 bases, leaving 4 bases of the junction unmatched. In germline, CDR1 is SGHTS, CDR2 YDEGEE. The CDR3 loop spans 14 amino acids. CDR3 protein: CASSFRDRFYEQYF. The CDR3, as DNA: TGTGCCAGCAGCTTCCGGGACAGGTTCTACGAGCAGTACTTC.

The chain links TRBV5-4 to TRBJ2-7; tentative D call: TRBD2 (5 bases). Germline assignment: CDR1 SGHNT and CDR2 YYREEE (reference sequence). The CDR3 totals 14 residues. V was clipped by 6 bases and J by 1 base, with 14 bases between them. CDR3: CASTSVGESYEQYF. CDR3 DNA: TGTGCCAGCACCTCGGTCGGGGAATCCTACGAGCAGTACTTC. Using reference TRBV5-4 and TRBJ2-7 for the parts outside the CDR3, the full variable domain is ETGVTQSPTHLIKTRGQQVTLRCSSQSGHNTVSWYQQALGQGPQFIFQYYREEENGRGNFPPRFSGLQFPNYSSELNVNALELDDSALYLCASTSVGESYEQYFGPGTRLTVT.

This clone is a singleton in its sample. This same CDR3 is encoded by further DNA sequences in the sample. This chain links TRBV9 with TRBJ2-1, with D maybe TRBD2 (6 bases). The CDR3 consists of 14 residues. Trimming removed 0 bases from V and 4 bases from J, with 8 bases in between. From germline, CDR1 is SGDLS and CDR2 YYNGEE. Here the CDR3 reads CASSVGGGYNEQFF. Written as DNA, the CDR3 is TGTGCCAGCAGCGTAGGTGGGGGGTACAATGAGCAGTTCTTC.

Notes on this clone: Other DNA sequences in the same sample also yield this CDR3. The rearrangement links TRBV2 to TRBJ2-5; 9 nucleotides match TRBD2. This CDR3 is 14 amino acids long. Per germline, CDR1 SNHLY and CDR2 FYNNEI. With 4 bases clipped from V and 4 bases from J, the junction kept 4 bases outside the gene matches. CDR3 nucleotide sequence: TGTGCCAGCAGTGGTAGCGGGAGCGGAGAGACCCAGTACTTC. Protein sequence: CASSGSGSGETQYF.

The chain joins TRBV7-3 to TRBJ1-1; unclear D gene. Germline V gene sequence: CDR1 SGHTA, CDR2 FQGTGA. This CDR3 is built from 13 residues. Trimming stripped 5 bases from V and 0 bases from J, with 7 bases between. For the CDR3, the DNA is TGTGCCAGCAGCCCTCTACTGAACACTGAAGCTTTCTTT. Translating gives CASSPLLNTEAFF.

The rearrangement joins TRBV4-1 to TRBJ1-4; D gene uncertain. Germline V gene sequence: CDR1 MGHRA, CDR2 YSYEKL. CDR3 length equals 17 residues. V dropped 0 bases and J dropped 8 bases, with 19 bases sitting between them. The CDR3: CASSQEPPFMREEKLFF. The CDR3 DNA is TGCGCCAGCAGCCAAGAACCCCCTTTTATGCGGGAGGAAAAACTGTTTTTT.

The J gene is TRBJ1-1, the V gene TRBV29-1; possibly TRBD1 for D (6 bases). Germline-derived CDR1 and CDR2 are SQVTM and ANQGSEA. The ends were cut back, 5 bases at V and 4 bases at J, with 8 bases in the middle. This CDR3 contains 11 residues. CDR3 sequence (DNA): TGCAGCGTTTACAGGGCCACTGAAGCTTTCTTT. Translating gives CSVYRATEAFF.

This clone has only one observation. The chain employs TRBV18 and TRBJ2-7; tentative D call: TRBD1 (5 bases). Germline values: CDR1 KGHSH, CDR2 LQKENI. Trimming took 2 bases from V and 0 from J, leaving 11 bases between them. The CDR3 has 15 amino acids. The CDR3 DNA reads TGTGCCAGCTCACCAGACGACAGAAGCTCCTACGAGCAGTACTTC. Protein sequence: CASSPDDRSSYEQYF. The variable domain in full, with the rest retrieved from reference TRBV18 and TRBJ2-7, is NAGVMQNPRHLVRRRGQEARLRCSPMKGHSHVYWYRQLPEEGLKFMVYLQKENIIDESGMPKERFSAEFPKEGPSILRIQQVVRGDSAAYFCASSPDDRSSYEQYFGPGTRLTVT.

The gene calls are TRBV7-7 and TRBJ2-3, with TRBD2 matching 7 bases. The CDR3 contains 14 residues. Germline lookup yields CDR1 SSHAT and CDR2 FNYEAQ (reference sequence). The V segment lost 5 bases and the J segment 3 bases; nucleotides outside the gene matches: 5. CDR3 nucleotides: TGTGCCAGCAGCCCCCTAGCGGTAACAGATACGCAGTATTTT. Residues: CASSPLAVTDTQYF. The full variable domain, in which reference TRBV7-7 and TRBJ2-3 provide the parts outside the CDR3, is GAGVSQSPRYKVTKRGQDVTLRCDPISSHATLYWYQQALGQGPEFLTYFNYEAQPDKSGLPSDRFSAERPEGSISTLTIQRTEQRDSAMYRCASSPLAVTDTQYFGPGTRLTVL.

This clone was seen a single time. The V gene is TRBV4-3, the J gene TRBJ1-3; D possibly corresponds to TRBD1 (6 bases). Per the germline V gene, CDR1 is LGHNA and CDR2 is YSLEER. V was clipped by 0 bases and J by 15 bases, with 18 bases between them. This CDR3 is 14 amino acids long. This CDR3 is CASSQEVRGGRGYF. The DNA of the CDR3 is TGCGCCAGCAGCCAAGAAGTACGAGGGGGACGGGGATATTTT.

The rearrangement joins TRBV29-1 to TRBJ2-2, with 13 nucleotides matching TRBD2. The ends lost 4 bases at V and 9 bases at J; junction bases unmatched: 8. Germline V gene lookup returns CDR1 SQVTM and CDR2 ANQGSEA. This CDR3 region has 15 residues. CDR3 DNA sequence: TGCAGCGTTGGGGGAACTAGCGGGAGGGCCAGGGAGCTGTTTTTT. Protein product: CSVGGTSGRARELFF.

The chain has TRBV29-1 and TRBJ2-2; 12 positions agree with TRBD2. This CDR3 spans 15 amino acids. The germline V gene encodes CDR1 SQVTM and CDR2 ANQGSEA. The V gene end was trimmed by 6 bases and the J gene end by 3 bases; junction bases not matched to a gene: 5. CDR3 coding DNA: TGCAGCGTGAGGACTAGCGGGGACTACACCGGGGAGCTGTTTTTT. Translating it yields CSVRTSGDYTGELFF.